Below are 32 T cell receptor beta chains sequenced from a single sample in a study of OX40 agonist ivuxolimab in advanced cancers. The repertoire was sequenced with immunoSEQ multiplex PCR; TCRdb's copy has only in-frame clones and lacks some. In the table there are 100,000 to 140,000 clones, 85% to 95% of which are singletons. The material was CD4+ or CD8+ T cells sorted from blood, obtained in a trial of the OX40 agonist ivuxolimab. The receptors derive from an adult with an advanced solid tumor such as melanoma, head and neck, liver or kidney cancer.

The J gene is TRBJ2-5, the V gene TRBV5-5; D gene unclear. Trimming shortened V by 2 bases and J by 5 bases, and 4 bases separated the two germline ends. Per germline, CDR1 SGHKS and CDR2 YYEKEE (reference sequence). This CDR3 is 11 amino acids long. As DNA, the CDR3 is TGTGCCAGCAGCTTTTCCGAGACCCAGTACTTC. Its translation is CASSFSETQYF.

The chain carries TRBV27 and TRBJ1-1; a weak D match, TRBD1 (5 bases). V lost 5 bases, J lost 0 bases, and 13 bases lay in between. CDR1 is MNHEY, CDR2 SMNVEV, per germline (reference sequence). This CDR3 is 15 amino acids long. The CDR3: CASSLRGHLNTEAFF. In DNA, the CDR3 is TGTGCCAGCAGTCTACGAGGACACTTGAACACTGAAGCTTTCTTT.

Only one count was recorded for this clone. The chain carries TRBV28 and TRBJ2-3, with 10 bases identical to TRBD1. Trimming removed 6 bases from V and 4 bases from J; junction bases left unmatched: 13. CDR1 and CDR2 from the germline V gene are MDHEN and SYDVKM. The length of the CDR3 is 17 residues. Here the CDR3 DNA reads TGTGCCAGCAGCCCTCTCCCGGTTGGACAGGGGGCAGATACGCAGTATTTT. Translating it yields CASSPLPVGQGADTQYF.

The CDR3 sequence is CASSPRGLPHNEQFF. CDR3 nucleotide sequence: TGTGCCAGCAGCCCAAGGGGACTACCACACAATGAGCAGTTCTTC. The rearrangement uses TRBV7-9 and TRBJ2-1, with 7 bases matching TRBD2. The V segment lost 5 bases and the J segment 5 bases; nucleotides outside the gene matches: 9. The germline CDR1 and CDR2 sequences are SEHNR and FQNEAQ (reference sequence). This CDR3 has 15 residues.

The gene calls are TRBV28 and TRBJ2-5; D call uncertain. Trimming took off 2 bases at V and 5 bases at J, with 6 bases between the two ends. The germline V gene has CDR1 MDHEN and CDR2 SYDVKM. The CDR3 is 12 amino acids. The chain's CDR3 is CASSLGWETQYF. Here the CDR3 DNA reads TGTGCCAGCAGTTTAGGATGGGAGACCCAGTACTTC.

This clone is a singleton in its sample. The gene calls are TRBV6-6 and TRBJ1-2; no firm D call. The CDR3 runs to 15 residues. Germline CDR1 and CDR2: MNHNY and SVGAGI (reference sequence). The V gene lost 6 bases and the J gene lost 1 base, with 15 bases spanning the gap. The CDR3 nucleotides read TGTGCCAGCAGCGACGGGGATGCGGTTAACTATGGCTACACCTTC. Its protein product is CASSDGDAVNYGYTF.

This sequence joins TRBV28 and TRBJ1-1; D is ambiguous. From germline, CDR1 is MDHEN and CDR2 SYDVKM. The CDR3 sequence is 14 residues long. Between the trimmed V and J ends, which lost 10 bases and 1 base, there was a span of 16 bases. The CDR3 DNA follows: TGTGCCATGCAGCGCGACGGATCGAACACTGAAGCTTTCTTT. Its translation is CAMQRDGSNTEAFF.

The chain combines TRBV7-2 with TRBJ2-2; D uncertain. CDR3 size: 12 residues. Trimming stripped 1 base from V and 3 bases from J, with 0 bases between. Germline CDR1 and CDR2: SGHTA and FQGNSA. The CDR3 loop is CASSLDTGELFF. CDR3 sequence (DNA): TGTGCCAGCAGCTTAGACACCGGGGAGCTGTTTTTT.

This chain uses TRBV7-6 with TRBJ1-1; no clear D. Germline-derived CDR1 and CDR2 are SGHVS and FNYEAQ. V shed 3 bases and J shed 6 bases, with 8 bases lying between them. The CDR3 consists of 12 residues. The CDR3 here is CASSFLGAEAFF. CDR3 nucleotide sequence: TGTGCCAGCAGCTTCCTTGGCGCTGAAGCTTTCTTT.

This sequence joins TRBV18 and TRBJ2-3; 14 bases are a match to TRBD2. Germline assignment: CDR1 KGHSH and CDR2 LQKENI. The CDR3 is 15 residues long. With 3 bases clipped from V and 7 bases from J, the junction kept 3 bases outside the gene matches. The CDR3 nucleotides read TGTGCCAGCTCACCCGGGACTAGCGGGAGAAATACGCAGTATTTT. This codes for CASSPGTSGRNTQYF.

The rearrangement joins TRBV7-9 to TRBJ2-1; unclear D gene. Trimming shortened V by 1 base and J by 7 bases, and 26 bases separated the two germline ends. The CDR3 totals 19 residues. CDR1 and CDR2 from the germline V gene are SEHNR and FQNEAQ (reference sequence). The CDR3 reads CASSLGNQGAPSSRNEQFF. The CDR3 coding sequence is TGTGCCAGCAGCTTAGGGAATCAAGGAGCGCCTTCATCTCGGAATGAGCAGTTCTTC.

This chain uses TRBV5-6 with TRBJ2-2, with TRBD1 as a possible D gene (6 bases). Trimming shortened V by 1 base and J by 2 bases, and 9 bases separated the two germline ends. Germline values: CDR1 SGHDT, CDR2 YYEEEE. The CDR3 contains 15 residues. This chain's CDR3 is CASSLTGINTGELFF. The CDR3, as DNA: TGTGCCAGCAGCTTGACAGGGATCAACACCGGGGAGCTGTTTTTT.

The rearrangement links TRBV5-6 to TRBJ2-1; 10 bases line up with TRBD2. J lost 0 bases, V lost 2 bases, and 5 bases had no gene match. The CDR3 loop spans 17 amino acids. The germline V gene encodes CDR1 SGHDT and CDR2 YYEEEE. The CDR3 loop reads CASSLLAGHISYNEQFF. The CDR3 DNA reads TGTGCCAGCAGCTTACTAGCGGGGCATATCTCCTACAATGAGCAGTTCTTC.

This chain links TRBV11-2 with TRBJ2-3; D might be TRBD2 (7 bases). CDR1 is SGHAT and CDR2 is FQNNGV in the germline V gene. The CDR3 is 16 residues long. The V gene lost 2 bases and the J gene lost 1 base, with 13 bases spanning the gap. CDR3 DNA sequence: TGTGCCAGCAGCTTAAGGGGGGGAGGGGGCACAGATACGCAGTATTTT. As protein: CASSLRGGGGTDTQYF.

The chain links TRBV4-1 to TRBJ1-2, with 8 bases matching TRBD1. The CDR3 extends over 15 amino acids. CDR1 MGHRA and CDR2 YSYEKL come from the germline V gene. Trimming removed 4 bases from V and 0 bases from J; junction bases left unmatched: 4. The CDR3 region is CASSLETGANYGYTF. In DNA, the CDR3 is TGCGCCAGCAGCCTGGAGACAGGGGCTAACTATGGCTACACCTTC.

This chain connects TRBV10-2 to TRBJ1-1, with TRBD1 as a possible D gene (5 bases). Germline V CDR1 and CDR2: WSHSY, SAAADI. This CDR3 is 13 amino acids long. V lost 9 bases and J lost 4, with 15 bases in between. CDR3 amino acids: CASMLGGGTEAFF. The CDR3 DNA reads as TGCGCCAGTATGCTGGGGGGGGGCACTGAAGCTTTCTTT.

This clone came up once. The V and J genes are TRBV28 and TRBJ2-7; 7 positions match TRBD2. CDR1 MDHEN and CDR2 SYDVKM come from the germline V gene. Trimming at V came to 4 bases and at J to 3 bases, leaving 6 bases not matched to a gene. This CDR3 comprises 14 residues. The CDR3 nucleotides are TGTGCCAGCAGTTGGGGCGGGAGTGTCTACGAGCAGTACTTC. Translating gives CASSWGGSVYEQYF.

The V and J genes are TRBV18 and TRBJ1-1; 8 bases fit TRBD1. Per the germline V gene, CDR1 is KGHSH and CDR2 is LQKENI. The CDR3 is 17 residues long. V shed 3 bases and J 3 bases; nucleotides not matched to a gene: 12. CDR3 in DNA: TGTGCCAGCTCACCCTTGGCAGGGGGCGGTTTGTACACTGAAGCTTTCTTT. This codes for CASSPLAGGGLYTEAFF.

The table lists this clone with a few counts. The CDR3 reads CASSQRRLGNRADTQYF. The CDR3, as DNA: TGTGCCAGCAGCCAAAGACGGCTAGGTAATCGGGCGGATACGCAGTATTTT. V gene TRBV7-2 combines with J gene TRBJ2-3; no reliable D call. This CDR3 spans 17 amino acids. The germline V gene has CDR1 SGHTA and CDR2 FQGNSA. Trimming pared 5 bases from V and 6 bases from J, leaving 24 bases between.

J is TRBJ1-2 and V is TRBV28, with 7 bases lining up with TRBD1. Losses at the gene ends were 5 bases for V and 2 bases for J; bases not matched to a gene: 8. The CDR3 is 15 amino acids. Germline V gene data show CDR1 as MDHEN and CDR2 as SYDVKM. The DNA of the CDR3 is TGTGCCAGCAGTGTATTGGACAGGCTCAACTATGGCTACACCTTC. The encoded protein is CASSVLDRLNYGYTF.

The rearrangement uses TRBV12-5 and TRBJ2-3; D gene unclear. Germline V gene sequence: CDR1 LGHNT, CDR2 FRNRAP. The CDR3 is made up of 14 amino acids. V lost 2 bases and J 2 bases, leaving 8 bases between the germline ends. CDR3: CASGLLLDTDTQYF. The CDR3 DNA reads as TGTGCTAGTGGTTTGCTGCTTGACACAGATACGCAGTATTTT.

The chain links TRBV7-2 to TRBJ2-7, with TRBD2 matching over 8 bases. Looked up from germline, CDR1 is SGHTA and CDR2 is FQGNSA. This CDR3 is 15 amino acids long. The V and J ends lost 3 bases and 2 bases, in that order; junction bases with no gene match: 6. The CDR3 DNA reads TGTGCCAGCAGCTTTGCTGGGCGGGGGGCCTACGAGCAGTACTTC. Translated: CASSFAGRGAYEQYF.

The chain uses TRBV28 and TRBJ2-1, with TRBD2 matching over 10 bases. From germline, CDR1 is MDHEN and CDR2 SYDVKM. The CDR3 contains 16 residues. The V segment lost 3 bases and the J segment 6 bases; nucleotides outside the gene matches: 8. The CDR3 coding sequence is TGTGCCAGCAGTTTCCCCGCTAGCGGGAGCACCAATGAGCAGTTCTTC. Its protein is CASSFPASGSTNEQFF.

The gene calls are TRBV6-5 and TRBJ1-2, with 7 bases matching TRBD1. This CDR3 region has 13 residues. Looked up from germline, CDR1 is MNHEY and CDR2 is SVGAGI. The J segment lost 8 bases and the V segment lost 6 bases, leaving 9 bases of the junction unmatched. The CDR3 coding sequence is TGTGCCAGCAGAAAGACAGGGACGGAGGGCTACACCTTC. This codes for CASRKTGTEGYTF.

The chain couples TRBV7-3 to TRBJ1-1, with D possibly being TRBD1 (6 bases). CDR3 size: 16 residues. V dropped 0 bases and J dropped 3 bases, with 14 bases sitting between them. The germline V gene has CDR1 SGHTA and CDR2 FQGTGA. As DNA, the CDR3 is TGTGCCAGCAGCTTAACGTCGGCAGGGGTGGACACTGAAGCTTTCTTT. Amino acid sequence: CASSLTSAGVDTEAFF.

The CDR3 region is CASSRDSLVNEQFF. In DNA, the CDR3 is TGTGCCAGCAGCCGGGACAGCCTAGTTAATGAGCAGTTCTTC. This chain links TRBV7-8 with TRBJ2-1; 7 bases fit TRBD1. Germline CDR1 reads SGHVS; CDR2 reads FQNEAQ. The CDR3 is 14 amino acids. Trimming at V came to 5 bases and at J to 7 bases, leaving 8 bases not matched to a gene.

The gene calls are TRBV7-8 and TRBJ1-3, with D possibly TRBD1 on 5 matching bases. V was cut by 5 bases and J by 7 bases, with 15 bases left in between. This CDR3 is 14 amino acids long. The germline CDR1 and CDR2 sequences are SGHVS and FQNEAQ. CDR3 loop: CASSPSGTGNTIYF. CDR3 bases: TGTGCCAGCAGCCCCTCCGGGACGGGGAACACCATATATTTT.

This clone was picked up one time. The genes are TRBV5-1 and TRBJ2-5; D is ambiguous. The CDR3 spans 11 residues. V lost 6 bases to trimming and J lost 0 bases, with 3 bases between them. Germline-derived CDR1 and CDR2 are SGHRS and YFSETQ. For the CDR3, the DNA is TGCGCCAGCACGTACCAAGAGACCCAGTACTTC. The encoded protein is CASTYQETQYF.

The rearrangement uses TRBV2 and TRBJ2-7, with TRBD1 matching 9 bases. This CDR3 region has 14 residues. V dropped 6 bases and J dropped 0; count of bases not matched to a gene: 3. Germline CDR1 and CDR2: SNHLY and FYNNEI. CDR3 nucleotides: TGTGCCAGCAGCGGACAGGGGATCTCCTACGAGCAGTACTTC. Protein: CASSGQGISYEQYF.

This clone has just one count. CDR3 sequence reads: CASSLSGPSIEQFF. CDR3 DNA sequence: TGTGCCAGCAGTCTTAGCGGGCCCTCGATTGAGCAGTTCTTC. The V gene is TRBV27, the J gene TRBJ2-1; 7 bases map to TRBD2. CDR3 length: 14 residues. Germline V lookup: CDR1 MNHEY, CDR2 SMNVEV (reference sequence). The V and J ends lost 5 bases and 9 bases, in that order; junction bases with no gene match: 10.

The CDR3: CASSDRRLGSTEAFF. CDR3 in DNA: TGTGCCAGCAGTGACCGACGGCTTGGGAGCACTGAAGCTTTCTTT. V is TRBV6-1 and J is TRBJ1-1, with D uncertain. V shed 3 bases and J shed 4 bases, with 15 bases lying between them. In germline, CDR1 is MNHNS, CDR2 SASEGT. The CDR3 consists of 15 residues.

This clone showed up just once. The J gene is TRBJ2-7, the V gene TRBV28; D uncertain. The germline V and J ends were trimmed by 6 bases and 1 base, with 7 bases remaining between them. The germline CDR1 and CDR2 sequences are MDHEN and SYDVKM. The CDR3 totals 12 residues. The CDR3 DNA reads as TGTGCCAGCAGCCCCCTTTCCTACGAGCAGTACTTC. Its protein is CASSPLSYEQYF.